The next 8 T cell receptor beta chains were all read from a single sample in a study of blood T cell repertoires in COVID-19. Assay: immunoSEQ multiplex PCR; the TCRdb copy retains only in-frame clones and omits some. The sample carries around 180,000 clones, about 85% recorded once. Input material: peripheral blood. Receptor source: a man older than 75 with COVID-19, enrolled during active disease.

This chain joins TRBV29-1 and TRBJ1-5; 8 positions agree with TRBD1. In germline, CDR1 is SQVTM, CDR2 ANQGSEA. The CDR3 has 13 residues. V trimming: 7 bases; J trimming: 2 bases; junction bases outside the gene matches: 4. CDR3 DNA: TGCAGCGCTAAACAGGGGGGCAATCAGCCCCAGCATTTT. Its protein is CSAKQGGNQPQHF.

The DNA of the CDR3 is TGTGCCAGCAGCGTAGGACTAGCGGGGGCGGTTGAGCAGTTCTTC. Encoded protein: CASSVGLAGAVEQFF. The chain uses TRBV9 and TRBJ2-1; 12 bases are shared with TRBD2. The CDR3 loop spans 15 amino acids. CDR1 and CDR2 (germline): SGDLS, YYNGEE. V dropped 0 bases and J dropped 9; count of bases not matched to a gene: 4.

The rearrangement uses TRBV12-3 or TRBV12-4 and TRBJ1-2; D ambiguous. The length of the CDR3 is 13 residues. Trimming took 2 bases from V and 4 from J, leaving 8 bases between them. The CDR3 protein is CASSLSGSYGYTF. The CDR3, as DNA: TGTGCCAGCAGTTTAAGCGGATCCTATGGCTACACCTTC.

This clone showed up just once. The rearrangement joins TRBV5-6 to TRBJ1-6; possibly TRBD1 for D (6 bases). The CDR3 extends over 16 amino acids. Germline CDR1 and CDR2: SGHDT and YYEEEE. V lost 4 bases to trimming and J lost 8 bases, with 19 bases between them. CDR3 protein: CASSADLGGLDSPLHF. The CDR3 coding sequence is TGTGCCAGCAGCGCCGACCTCGGGGGGCTCGATTCACCCCTCCACTTT.

The V and J genes are TRBV6-5 and TRBJ2-2; D might be TRBD2 (6 bases). V shed 6 bases and J shed 15 bases, with 26 bases lying between them. The CDR3 extends over 15 amino acids. CDR1 and CDR2 (germline): MNHEY, SVGAGI. CDR3 sequence (DNA): TGTGCCAGCAGCCGCCGCGGGGACGGGGGTGTAAGGTTGTTTTTT. Translated, it gives CASSRRGDGGVRLFF.

The chain couples TRBV4-1 to TRBJ2-7, with D possibly being TRBD2 (6 bases). Germline loops: CDR1 MGHRA, CDR2 YSYEKL. This CDR3 has 17 amino acids. Trimming took off 1 base at V and 3 bases at J, with 19 bases between the two ends. DNA for the CDR3: TGCGCCAGCAGCCAAGCGGCGGGGCAGGGCACCCTCTACGAGCAGTACTTC. Its translation is CASSQAAGQGTLYEQYF.

V and J are TRBV12-3 or TRBV12-4 and TRBJ1-5; D is unresolved. The CDR3 extends over 13 amino acids. Trimming removed 5 bases from V and 5 bases from J, with 10 bases in between. The CDR3 loop is CASSPSGDQPQHF. In nucleotides, the CDR3 is TGTGCCAGCAGTCCTAGCGGGGATCAGCCCCAGCATTTT.

The chain links TRBV5-1 to TRBJ2-6; TRBD2 agrees at 7 bases. With 6 bases clipped from V and 2 bases from J, the junction kept 5 bases outside the gene matches. The CDR3 covers 15 residues. The V gene's germline CDR1 is SGHRS and CDR2 YFSETQ. The CDR3 nucleotides are TGCGCCAGCACCTCGGGGGGAACTGGGGCCAACGTCCTGACTTTC. Its protein is CASTSGGTGANVLTF.